This T cell receptor beta chain was profiled in a study of blood T cells in healthy people across ages (dated by TCRdb to about 2015). Study-level background: Template switching captured roughly one uniquely barcoded TCR beta cDNA molecule per two T cells in model experiments. Age-related changes in TCR beta repertoire diversity were measured in the study by deep sequencing normalized with unique cDNA molecular identifiers. Donors of different ages were randomly distributed across sequencing lanes to avoid experimental bias. Donors were grouped into four age groups: young (average roughly 17 years), middle-aged (39), aged (roughly 67) and long-lived (just over 80). Two additional independent replicas of 1 million unique cDNA reads from the same blood draw were analyzed for two donors (one aged 18 to 30 and one aged 80 or older).

Donors were 39 systemically healthy Caucasian individuals from Russia aged 6 to 90 years. Each donor gave around 9.9 milliliters of peripheral blood, collected into EDTA-treated Vacutainer tubes. Ficoll-Paque density-gradient centrifugation was used to isolate PBMCs, with at least 6 million per sample. Trizol reagent was used to extract total RNA from the PBMCs, yielding at least 5.5 micrograms per sample. For every donor, flow cytometry on a PBMC aliquot measured the percentage of naive CD45RAhigh/CD27high T cells. The germline V gene specifies SGHRS as CDR1 and YFSETQ as CDR2. From cysteine to phenylalanine, the CDR3 is 13 amino acids long. The sequence is cut down to CDR3 DNA, 39 bases in frame from base 1. Results the study describes overall, beyond this receptor: Compared with the aged group, the long-lived group had more naive CD4+ T cells, fewer expanded clones and increased TCR diversity, a pattern suggesting age selection. The CMV infection status of donors was not known, potentially confounding age-related changes in expanded clonotypes. Estimates of total diversity based on one million sequenced T cells were considered lower bounds and underestimates. Since profiling was done on bulk unsorted PBMCs, naive and antigen-experienced compartments could not be conclusively compared. As age increased, observed TCR beta diversity per million T cells dropped in a roughly linear way, and a significant reduction was already evident by age around 41. A strong correlation was found between observed TCR beta diversity and the percentage of naive T cells measured by flow cytometry.

A remark on this clonotype: Its antigen is unknown. One junction end does not reproduce the germline sequence, and a read error may be involved.

Library prep was done by 5' RACE. The sequencer listed for this sample is Illumina HiSeq 2500. A second PCR of roughly 6 to 11 cycles was run with a J-beta primer mix and a sample-barcoded 5' primer. A template-switch 5' adaptor carrying 12 random nucleotides introduced a unique molecular identifier onto each TCR beta cDNA molecule. Each sample yielded at least 3 million CDR3-containing paired-end reads. All of the RNA was converted into first-strand cDNA using the Mint cDNA synthesis kit, with a TRBC-specific oligonucleotide serving as the primer. After uracil-DNA glycosylase treatment, a first 18-cycle PCR used universal primers M1SS and BC2_uni_R on all cDNA. The original methods were these. Normalization of each sample was performed by random selection of 1 million high-quality reads, each carrying a distinct molecular identifier. Reads with shared molecular identifiers were discarded instead of being binned into consensus sequences. MiTCR, set to a Q25 quality threshold and the strictest error-elimination algorithm, was used for CDR3 identification, clonotype clustering and error correction. A nonparametric unseen species model with Euler transformation was used to estimate lower-bound total TCR beta diversity. Starting from the raw public reads, TCRdb applied fastp trimming at Q25, assembled clones with MiXCR and retained in-frame beta chains. For every CDR3 protein sequence, its rows merge into one entry that carries the most common genes and DNA. TCRdb, rather than the study authors, made the V and J calls. This sample is represented by about 830,000 distinct CDR3 sequences; about 62% of them were singletons. Of the sample, over 20% falls within the top ten clones.

The sample taken for sequencing was blood. The receptor was isolated from a man aged 25 to 40 in good health. The chain is encoded by TRBV5-1 joined to TRBJ2-4; too little of a D gene remains to name it. At the DNA level, the sequence is TGCGCCCGCAGCTCAGACGGCCGCGGCATTCAGTACTTC. This yields the protein CARSSDGRGIQYF.